These 32 T cell receptor beta chains were all obtained from the same sample, sequenced in a study of blood T cells in healthy people across ages. Primers used in a second PCR of about 6 to 11 cycles were a sample-barcoded 5' primer and a J-beta primer mix. One entry per CDR3 protein, called by TCRdb with MiXCR from the 5' RACE reads. The sample consists of some 860,000 distinct CDR3 sequences, around 50% of them appearing once. The sample consisted of blood. The receptors derive from a man aged 35 to 55 in good health.

This clonotype was seen a handful of times. This chain links TRBV7-6 with TRBJ1-6; D may be TRBD1 (5 bases). Trimming pared 6 bases from V and 7 bases from J, leaving 13 bases between. Germline CDR1 and CDR2: SGHVS and FNYEAQ. This CDR3 is 14 amino acids long. The CDR3 coding sequence is TGTGCCAGCAGGGAAGGGGTGCTAAATTCACCCCTCCACTTT. The encoded protein is CASREGVLNSPLHF.

This chain uses TRBV6-2 or TRBV6-3 with TRBJ2-2; tentative D call: TRBD2 (5 bases). The germline V gene encodes CDR1 MNHEY and CDR2 SVGEGT. The CDR3 is made up of 18 amino acids. V was cut by 2 bases and J by 0 bases, with 16 bases left in between. The CDR3 loop reads CASSYPWRMVANTGELFF. The CDR3 DNA reads as TGTGCCAGCAGTTACCCTTGGAGGATGGTCGCGAACACCGGGGAGCTGTTTTTT.

This clonotype appeared a few times. The V gene is TRBV29-1, the J gene TRBJ2-1; 8 bases map to TRBD2. In germline, CDR1 is SQVTM, CDR2 ANQGSEA. V trimming: 2 bases; J trimming: 9 bases; junction bases outside the gene matches: 21. CDR3 length: 18 amino acids. The CDR3 sequence is CSVERIGGRTQTYGEQFF. The CDR3 DNA reads TGCAGCGTTGAAAGGATAGGCGGGAGGACCCAAACTTATGGTGAGCAGTTCTTC.

This chain links TRBV9 with TRBJ2-6, with D possibly matching TRBD2 (5 bases). The CDR3 runs 14 residues. The V end was cut by 6 bases, the J end by 0 bases, with 7 bases between. Germline assignment: CDR1 SGDLS and CDR2 YYNGEE. The CDR3: CASNRGSGANVLTF. For the CDR3, the DNA is TGTGCCAGCAACCGGGGCTCTGGGGCCAACGTCCTGACTTTC.

This clonotype was detected only a few times. The chain links TRBV2 to TRBJ2-5; no clear D gene. The germline gives CDR1 SNHLY, CDR2 FYNNEI. The ends were cut back, 5 bases at V and 3 bases at J, with 13 bases in the middle. CDR3 length equals 14 residues. CDR3 DNA: TGTGCCAGCAGTCCAAACCTGGGCAAAGAGACCCAGTACTTC. It is translated as CASSPNLGKETQYF.

This chain connects TRBV27 to TRBJ2-3, with D unresolved. CDR1 is MNHEY and CDR2 is SMNVEV in the germline V gene (reference sequence). This CDR3 spans 16 amino acids. Between the trimmed V and J ends, which lost 4 bases and 0 bases, there was a span of 14 bases. The CDR3 reads CASSSFIYRSTDTQYF. The CDR3 DNA follows: TGTGCCAGCAGTTCCTTCATCTATCGAAGCACAGATACGCAGTATTTT.

J is TRBJ2-7 and V is TRBV28; 8 bases fit TRBD1. The CDR3 sequence is 15 residues long. Per the germline V gene, CDR1 is MDHEN and CDR2 is SYDVKM. The V gene end was trimmed by 6 bases and the J gene end by 3 bases; junction bases not matched to a gene: 10. The CDR3 DNA sequence: TGTGCCAGCAGGGGGATGGACAGGGAACTCTACGAGCAGTACTTC. Its translation is CASRGMDRELYEQYF.

The chain combines TRBV29-1 with TRBJ2-2, with unresolved D. The germline V and J ends were trimmed by 3 bases and 6 bases, with 5 bases remaining between them. Germline V CDR1 and CDR2: SQVTM, ANQGSEA. The CDR3 covers 11 residues. The CDR3 protein is CSVDGPGELFF. Written as DNA, the CDR3 is TGCAGCGTTGATGGGCCCGGGGAGCTGTTTTTT.

The chain carries TRBV12-3 or TRBV12-4 and TRBJ2-5; no clear D gene. TRBJ2-7 explains the end of the DNA better; the J call may be wrong. This CDR3 has 14 residues. CDR3: CASSLGLVVHEQYF. Written as DNA, the CDR3 is TGTGCCAGCAGTTTGGGTCTAGTCGTCCACGAGCAGTACTTC.

This chain connects TRBV12-3 or TRBV12-4 to TRBJ1-2, with D perhaps TRBD1 (6 bases). The V end lost 2 bases, the J end lost 2 bases, and 12 bases lay between the germline ends. The CDR3 runs 15 residues. Here the CDR3 reads CASSLTGIENYGYTF. The CDR3 DNA is TGTGCCAGCAGTTTAACAGGGATTGAAAACTATGGCTACACCTTC.

This clonotype was counted only a few times. The chain combines TRBV12-3 or TRBV12-4 with TRBJ2-3, with 7 bases identical to TRBD2. The CDR3 is 14 amino acids. J was trimmed by 4 bases and V by 6 bases; bases with no gene match: 7. CDR3 region: CASSSGGGSDTQYF. CDR3 bases: TGTGCCAGCAGCTCTGGGGGGGGTTCAGATACGCAGTATTTT.

The V and J genes are TRBV4-1 and TRBJ1-5; no definite D call. The V end lost 1 base, the J end lost 4 bases, and 14 bases lay between the germline ends. This CDR3 is 16 amino acids long. The V gene's germline CDR1 is MGHRA and CDR2 YSYEKL. The CDR3 is CASSQVEARTNQPQHF. The CDR3 DNA reads as TGCGCCAGCAGCCAAGTAGAGGCCAGAACTAATCAGCCCCAGCATTTT.

The chain carries TRBV20-1 and TRBJ2-7; D may match TRBD1 or TRBD2 (5 bases each). Looked up from germline, CDR1 is DFQATT and CDR2 is SNEGSKA (reference sequence). The CDR3 covers 14 residues. Trimming pared 1 base from V and 3 bases from J, leaving 13 bases between. The DNA of the CDR3 is TGCAGTGCTAGAGGCTGGGGGTCCCGCTACGAGCAGTACTTC. It codes for CSARGWGSRYEQYF.

The chain employs TRBV11-2 and TRBJ2-5, with D possibly matching TRBD1 (6 bases). The CDR3 has 16 amino acids. Deletions cut 6 bases from V and 4 bases from J, with 21 bases between. From germline, CDR1 is SGHAT and CDR2 FQNNGV. The CDR3 reads CASRDGQYPLRETQYF. CDR3 DNA: TGTGCCAGCAGGGACGGACAGTACCCCCTCCGAGAGACCCAGTACTTC.

This clonotype occurred a few times. This chain joins TRBV9 and TRBJ2-5, with TRBD2 matching over 8 bases. CDR1 is SGDLS, CDR2 YYNGEE, per germline. The CDR3 consists of 15 residues. Trimming took 4 bases from V and 5 from J; bases not matched to a gene: 10. CDR3 in amino acids: CASSWAGGAGETQYF. In DNA, the CDR3 is TGTGCCAGCAGCTGGGCGGGAGGTGCTGGGGAGACCCAGTACTTC.

This clonotype was counted between two and nine times. V usage is TRBV5-1 and J usage is TRBJ1-2; D is ambiguous. Germline V CDR1 and CDR2: SGHRS, YFSETQ. The CDR3 is made up of 15 amino acids. The V end was cut by 0 bases, the J end by 2 bases, with 11 bases between. The CDR3 sequence: CASSLAGETNYGYTF. The CDR3 DNA sequence: TGCGCCAGCAGCTTGGCTGGGGAGACGAACTATGGCTACACCTTC.

The rearrangement links TRBV11-2 to TRBJ2-3, with 7 bases fitting TRBD1. The CDR3 sequence is 16 residues long. The ends lost 5 bases at V and 0 bases at J; junction bases unmatched: 8. The germline gives CDR1 SGHAT, CDR2 FQNNGV. Here the CDR3 DNA reads TGTGCCAGCAGCCCCTCCGGGACAGACAGCACAGATACGCAGTATTTT. Amino acid sequence: CASSPSGTDSTDTQYF.

The chain carries TRBV6-2 or TRBV6-3 and TRBJ2-7, with D unclear. There are 12 residues in the CDR3. CDR1 is MNHEY and CDR2 is SVGEGT in the germline V gene. The V end lost 2 bases, the J end lost 7 bases, and 9 bases lay between the germline ends. CDR3 sequence reads: CASSYVSNEQYF. The CDR3 bases are TGTGCCAGCAGTTACGTGAGCAATGAGCAGTACTTC.

The chain combines TRBV20-1 with TRBJ1-2, with D unclear. V was clipped by 2 bases and J by 5 bases, with 15 bases between them. Germline V gene sequence: CDR1 DFQATT, CDR2 SNEGSKA (reference sequence). The CDR3 sequence is 14 residues long. The CDR3 DNA reads as TGCAGTGCTAGAAGAGGTTCGGGAGAGTATGGCTACACCTTC. This codes for CSARRGSGEYGYTF.

The chain recombines TRBV27 with TRBJ1-2, with TRBD1 identical over 7 bases. Trimming at V came to 7 bases and at J to 2 bases, leaving 10 bases not matched to a gene. The length of the CDR3 is 15 residues. CDR1 and CDR2 (germline): MNHEY, SMNVEV (reference sequence). The CDR3 loop is CASITRGTANYGYTF. CDR3 bases: TGTGCCAGCATCACAAGGGGGACAGCCAACTATGGCTACACCTTC.

The rearrangement joins TRBV7-8 to TRBJ2-6; D gene unclear. CDR1 and CDR2 (germline): SGHVS, FQNEAQ. The CDR3 contains 14 residues. V shed 5 bases and J shed 4 bases, with 9 bases lying between them. The CDR3 sequence is CASSRQEGANVLTF. Here the CDR3 DNA reads TGTGCCAGCAGCCGTCAAGAAGGGGCCAACGTCCTGACTTTC.

This clonotype was seen a few times. The chain is built from TRBV15 and TRBJ2-3, with 10 bases identical to TRBD2. With 6 bases clipped from V and 5 bases from J, the junction kept 8 bases outside the gene matches. The CDR3 loop spans 15 amino acids. Germline V gene data show CDR1 as LNHNV and CDR2 as YYDKDF (reference sequence). CDR3 sequence: CATSWTSGLRDTQYF. CDR3 nucleotide sequence: TGTGCCACCAGTTGGACTAGCGGTCTTCGAGATACGCAGTATTTT. The whole variable domain, remainder taken from reference TRBV15 and TRBJ2-3, is DAMVIQNPRYQVTQFGKPVTLSCSQTLNHNVMYWYQQKSSQAPKLLFHYYDKDFNNEADTPDNFQSRRPNTSFCFLDIRSPGLGDTAMYLCATSWTSGLRDTQYFGPGTRLTVL.

The chain recombines TRBV6-2 or TRBV6-3 with TRBJ1-5, with TRBD1 identical over 7 bases. The ends lost 8 bases at V and 2 bases at J; junction bases unmatched: 3. The germline V gene has CDR1 MNHEY and CDR2 SVGEGT. The CDR3 contains 13 residues. The DNA for the CDR3 is TGTGCCAGCGTCAGGGGGGGCAATCAGCCCCAGCATTTT. Protein: CASVRGGNQPQHF.

This chain links TRBV20-1 with TRBJ1-2; D is possibly TRBD1 (5 bases). This CDR3 comprises 13 residues. Germline loops: CDR1 DFQATT, CDR2 SNEGSKA (reference sequence). V lost 0 bases to trimming and J lost 7 bases, with 12 bases between them. This CDR3 reads CSARDTSGLGYTF. The CDR3 DNA follows: TGCAGTGCTAGAGATACGTCGGGACTTGGCTACACCTTC.

The rearrangement links TRBV7-2 to TRBJ2-7, with 7 bases matching TRBD2. The junction had 6 bases not matched to a gene; V was cut back by 2 bases and J by 2 bases. This CDR3 is built from 15 residues. Germline CDR1 is SGHTA and CDR2 is FQGNSA. CDR3 sequence reads: CASSLQAGAAYEQYF. The CDR3 nucleotides read TGTGCCAGCAGCTTACAGGCGGGAGCTGCCTACGAGCAGTACTTC.

The V call is TRBV20-1, the J call TRBJ2-7; TRBD1 agrees at 12 bases. Germline V gene data show CDR1 as DFQATT and CDR2 as SNEGSKA (reference sequence). CDR3 length: 16 amino acids. Trimming removed 3 bases from V and 4 bases from J; junction bases left unmatched: 10. The CDR3 region has the DNA TGCAGTGCTAGCCTTAGGGGACAGGGGGCTACATACGAGCAGTACTTC. It is translated as CSASLRGQGATYEQYF.

This clonotype was found many times. V and J are TRBV6-2 or TRBV6-3 and TRBJ2-1; the D gene is possibly TRBD2 (5 bases). Trimming cost V 2 bases and J 5 bases, with 7 bases left between them. The germline V gene encodes CDR1 MNHEY and CDR2 SVGEGT. The CDR3 has 13 amino acids. The CDR3 loop reads CASSYRENNEQFF. CDR3 DNA: TGTGCCAGCAGTTACAGGGAGAACAATGAGCAGTTCTTC.

CDR3 DNA: TGTGCCAGCAGTTACGCAGTCACCTACGAGCAGTACTTC. Protein product: CASSYAVTYEQYF. J is TRBJ2-4 and V is TRBV6-5; no clear D gene. The J call is doubtful: the DNA matches TRBJ2-7 better. Germline lookup yields CDR1 MNHEY and CDR2 SVGAGI. The CDR3 sequence is 13 residues long.

The rearrangement links TRBV11-1 to TRBJ2-4; D not resolved. The tail of the sequence fits TRBJ2-5 better, so the J call may be wrong. This CDR3 comprises 14 residues. Germline V lookup: CDR1 SGHAT, CDR2 FQDESV (reference sequence). The CDR3, as DNA: TGTGCCAGCAGCTTCCACCAGAGTCAAGAGACCCAGTACTTC. It yields the protein CASSFHQSQETQYF.

V is TRBV2 and J is TRBJ1-1; 8 bases line up with TRBD1. Per germline, CDR1 SNHLY and CDR2 FYNNEI. The CDR3 is 14 residues long. With V trimmed by 8 bases and J by 8 bases, 13 bases remained unmatched. In DNA form, the CDR3 reads TGTGCCAGCGCAAAGGGGGCAGGGGGCGCGGAAGCTTTCTTT. Translation: CASAKGAGGAEAFF.

The J gene is TRBJ2-1, the V gene TRBV6-5; 16 nucleotides line up with TRBD2. V trimming: 0 bases; J trimming: 2 bases; junction bases outside the gene matches: 10. CDR1 is MNHEY and CDR2 is SVGAGI in the germline V gene. The CDR3 loop spans 21 amino acids. The CDR3 DNA reads TGTGCCAGCAGTTACTCGAAGTCCGGGACTAGCGGGAGGGGACCCTACAATGAGCAGTTCTTC. Encoded protein: CASSYSKSGTSGRGPYNEQFF.

The gene calls are TRBV7-2 and TRBJ2-7; tentatively, D is TRBD2 (6 bases). The V gene lost 1 base and the J gene lost 2 bases, with 18 bases spanning the gap. The CDR3 sequence is 17 residues long. Per the germline V gene, CDR1 is SGHTA and CDR2 is FQGNSA. This CDR3 reads CASSLVGIAGKTYEQYF. CDR3 nucleotides: TGTGCCAGCAGCTTAGTAGGGATCGCGGGGAAGACCTACGAGCAGTACTTC.